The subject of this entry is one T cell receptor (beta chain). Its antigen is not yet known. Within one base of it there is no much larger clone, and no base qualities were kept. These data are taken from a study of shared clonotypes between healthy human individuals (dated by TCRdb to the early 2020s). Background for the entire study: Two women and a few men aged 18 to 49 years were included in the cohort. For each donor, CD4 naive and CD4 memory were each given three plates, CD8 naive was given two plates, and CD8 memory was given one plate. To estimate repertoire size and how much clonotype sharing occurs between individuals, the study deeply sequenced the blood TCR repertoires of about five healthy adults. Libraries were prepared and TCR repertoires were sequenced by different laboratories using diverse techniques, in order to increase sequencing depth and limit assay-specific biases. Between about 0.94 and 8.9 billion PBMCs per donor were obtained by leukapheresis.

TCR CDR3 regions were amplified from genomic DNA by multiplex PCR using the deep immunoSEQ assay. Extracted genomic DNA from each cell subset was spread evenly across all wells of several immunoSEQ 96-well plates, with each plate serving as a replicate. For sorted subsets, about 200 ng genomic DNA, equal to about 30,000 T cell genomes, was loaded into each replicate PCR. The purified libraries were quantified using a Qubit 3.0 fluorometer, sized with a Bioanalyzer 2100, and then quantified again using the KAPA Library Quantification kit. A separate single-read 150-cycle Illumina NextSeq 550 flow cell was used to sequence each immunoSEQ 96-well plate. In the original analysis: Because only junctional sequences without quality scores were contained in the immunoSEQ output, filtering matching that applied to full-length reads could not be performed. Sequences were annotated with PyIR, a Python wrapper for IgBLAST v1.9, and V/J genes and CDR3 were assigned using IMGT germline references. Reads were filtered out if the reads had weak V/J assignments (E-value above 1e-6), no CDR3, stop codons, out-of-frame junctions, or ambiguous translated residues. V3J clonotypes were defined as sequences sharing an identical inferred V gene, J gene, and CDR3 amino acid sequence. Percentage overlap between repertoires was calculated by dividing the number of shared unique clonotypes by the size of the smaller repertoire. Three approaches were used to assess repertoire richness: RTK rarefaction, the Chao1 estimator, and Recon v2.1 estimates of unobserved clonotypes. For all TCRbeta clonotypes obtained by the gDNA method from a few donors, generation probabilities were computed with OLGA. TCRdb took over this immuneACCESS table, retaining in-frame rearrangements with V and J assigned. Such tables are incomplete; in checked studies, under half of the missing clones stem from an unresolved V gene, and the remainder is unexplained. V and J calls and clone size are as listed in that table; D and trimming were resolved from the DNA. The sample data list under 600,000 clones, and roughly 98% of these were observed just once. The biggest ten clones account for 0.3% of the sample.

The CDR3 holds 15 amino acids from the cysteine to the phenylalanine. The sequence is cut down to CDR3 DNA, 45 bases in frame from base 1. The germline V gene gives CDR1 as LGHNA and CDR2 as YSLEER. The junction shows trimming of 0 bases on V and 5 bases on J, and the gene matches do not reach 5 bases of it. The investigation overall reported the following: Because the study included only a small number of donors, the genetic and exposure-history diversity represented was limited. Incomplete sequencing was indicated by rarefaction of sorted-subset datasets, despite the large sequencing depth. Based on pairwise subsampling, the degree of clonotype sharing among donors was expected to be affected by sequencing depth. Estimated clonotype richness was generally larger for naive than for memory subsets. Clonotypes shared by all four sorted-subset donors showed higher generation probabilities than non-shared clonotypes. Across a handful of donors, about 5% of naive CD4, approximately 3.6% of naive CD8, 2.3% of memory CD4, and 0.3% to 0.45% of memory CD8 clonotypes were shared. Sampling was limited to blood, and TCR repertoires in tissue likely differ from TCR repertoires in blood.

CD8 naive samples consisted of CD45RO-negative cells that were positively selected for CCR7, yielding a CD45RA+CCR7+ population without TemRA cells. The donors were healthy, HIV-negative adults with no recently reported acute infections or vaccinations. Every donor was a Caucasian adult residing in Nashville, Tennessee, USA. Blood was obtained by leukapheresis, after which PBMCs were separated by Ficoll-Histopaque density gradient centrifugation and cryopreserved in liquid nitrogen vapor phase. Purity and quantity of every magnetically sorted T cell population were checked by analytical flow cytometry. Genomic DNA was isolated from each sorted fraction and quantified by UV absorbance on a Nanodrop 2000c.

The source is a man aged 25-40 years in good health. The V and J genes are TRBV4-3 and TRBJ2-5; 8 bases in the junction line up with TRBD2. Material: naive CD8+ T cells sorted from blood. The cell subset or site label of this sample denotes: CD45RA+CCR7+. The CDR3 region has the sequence CASSQEAGVWETQYF. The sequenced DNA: TGCGCCAGCAGCCAAGAAGCGGGAGTATGGGAGACCCAGTACTTC.